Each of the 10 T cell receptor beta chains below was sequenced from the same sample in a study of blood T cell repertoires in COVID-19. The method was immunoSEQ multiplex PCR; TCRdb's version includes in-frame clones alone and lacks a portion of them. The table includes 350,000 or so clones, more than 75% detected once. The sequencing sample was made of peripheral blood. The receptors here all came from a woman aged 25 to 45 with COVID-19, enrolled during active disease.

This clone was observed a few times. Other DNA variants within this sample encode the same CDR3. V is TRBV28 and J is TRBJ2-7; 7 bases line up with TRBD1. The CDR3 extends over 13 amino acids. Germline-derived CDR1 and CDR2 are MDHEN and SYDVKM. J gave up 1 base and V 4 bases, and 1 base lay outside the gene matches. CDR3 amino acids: CASSWDSSYEQYF. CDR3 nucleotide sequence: TGTGCCAGCAGTTGGGACAGTTCCTACGAGCAGTACTTC.

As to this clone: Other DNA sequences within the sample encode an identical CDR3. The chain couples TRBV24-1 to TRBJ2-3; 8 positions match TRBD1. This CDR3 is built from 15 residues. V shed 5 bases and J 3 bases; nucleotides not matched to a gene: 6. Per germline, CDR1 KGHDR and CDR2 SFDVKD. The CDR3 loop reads CATSARQGSTDTQYF. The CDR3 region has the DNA TGTGCCACCAGTGCCAGACAGGGGAGTACAGATACGCAGTATTTT.

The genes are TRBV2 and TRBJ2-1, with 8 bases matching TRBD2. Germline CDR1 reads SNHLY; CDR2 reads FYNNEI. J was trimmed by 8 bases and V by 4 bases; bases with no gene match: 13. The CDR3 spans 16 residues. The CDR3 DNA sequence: TGTGCCAGCAGTGGTTTGGGGACTAGGATTGGGGATGAGCAGTTCTTC. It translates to CASSGLGTRIGDEQFF. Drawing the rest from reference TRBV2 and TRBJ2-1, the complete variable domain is EPEVTQTPSHQVTQMGQEVILRCVPISNHLYFYWYRQILGQKVEFLVSFYNNEISEKSEIFDDQFSVERPDGSNFTLKIRSTKLEDSAMYFCASSGLGTRIGDEQFFGPGTRLTVL.

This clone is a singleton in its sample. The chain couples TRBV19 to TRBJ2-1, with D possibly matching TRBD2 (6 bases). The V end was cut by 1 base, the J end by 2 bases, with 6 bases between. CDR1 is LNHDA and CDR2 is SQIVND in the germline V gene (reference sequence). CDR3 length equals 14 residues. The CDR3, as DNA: TGTGCCAGTAGTATAGGCGGGGCCTACAATGAGCAGTTCTTC. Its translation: CASSIGGAYNEQFF.

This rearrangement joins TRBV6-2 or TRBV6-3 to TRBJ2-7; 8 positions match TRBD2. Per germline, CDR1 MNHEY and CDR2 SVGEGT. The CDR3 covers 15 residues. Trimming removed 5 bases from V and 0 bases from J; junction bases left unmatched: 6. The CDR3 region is CASSPWRGDSYEQYF. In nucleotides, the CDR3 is TGTGCCAGCAGTCCCTGGCGGGGGGACTCCTACGAGCAGTACTTC.

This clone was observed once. DNA for the CDR3: TGTGCCAGCAGCCCGGACAGGGTCCAAGAGACCCAGTACTTC. This codes for CASSPDRVQETQYF. The chain couples TRBV5-4 to TRBJ2-5, with 8 nucleotides matching TRBD1. This CDR3 has 14 residues. The V gene end was trimmed by 4 bases and the J gene end by 1 base; junction bases not matched to a gene: 3. Germline V CDR1 and CDR2: SGHNT, YYREEE (reference sequence).

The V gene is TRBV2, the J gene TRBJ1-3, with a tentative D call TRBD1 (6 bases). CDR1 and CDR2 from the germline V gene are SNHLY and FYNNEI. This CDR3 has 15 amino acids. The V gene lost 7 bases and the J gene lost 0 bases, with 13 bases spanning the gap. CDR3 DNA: TGTGCCAGCACCGAGGACAGAAACTCTGGAAACACCATATATTTT. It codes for CASTEDRNSGNTIYF.

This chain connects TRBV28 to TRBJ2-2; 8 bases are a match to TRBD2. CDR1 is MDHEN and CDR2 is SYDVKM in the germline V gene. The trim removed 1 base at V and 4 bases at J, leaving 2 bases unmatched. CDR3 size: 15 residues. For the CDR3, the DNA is TGTGCCAGCAGTTTATCCGGGGGGGCCACCGGGGAGCTGTTTTTT. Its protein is CASSLSGGATGELFF.

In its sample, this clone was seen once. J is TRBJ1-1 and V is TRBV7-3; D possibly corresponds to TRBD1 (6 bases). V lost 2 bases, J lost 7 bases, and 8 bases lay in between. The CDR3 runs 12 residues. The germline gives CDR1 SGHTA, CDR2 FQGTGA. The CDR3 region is CASSLGRGEAFF. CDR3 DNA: TGTGCCAGCAGCTTAGGCAGGGGTGAAGCTTTCTTT.

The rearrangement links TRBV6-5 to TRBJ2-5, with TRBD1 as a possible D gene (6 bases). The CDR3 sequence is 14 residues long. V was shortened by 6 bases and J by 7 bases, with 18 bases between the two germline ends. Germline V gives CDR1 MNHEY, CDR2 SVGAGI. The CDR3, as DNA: TGTGCCAGCAGCCTGGCGGTGGGGGCGGGGACCCAGTACTTC. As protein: CASSLAVGAGTQYF.